The subject of this entry is one T cell receptor (beta chain). What it binds is not known. J gave up 2 bases and V 2 bases, and 9 bases lay outside the gene matches. Germline lookup yields CDR1 SQVTM and CDR2 ANQGSEA. The CDR3 is 17 amino acids. TCRdb re-called the reads through MiXCR, storing one row per CDR3 protein. Altogether hundreds of thousands of distinct CDR3 sequences are present, less than 35% being singletons, with the ten largest covering roughly 12%. This sample was included in a study of T cell repertoires in cytomegalovirus infection. Overall study: Well-studied HLA-B-restricted CMV epitopes were used in the study alongside recently identified HLA-C-restricted ones. CMV infection together with matching HLA type was indicated by public TCR beta signatures.

Study-level findings and limits: Cumulative frequency of public TCR beta families picked out carriers of CMV plus the relevant HLA. In two of eight donors, the top clonotype was HLA-C-restricted CMV-specific.

V and J are TRBV29-1 and TRBJ2-3, with 11 bases matching TRBD2. The specimen was cultured CD8+ T cells from PBMCs, collected from culture after CMV antigen stimulation. This TCR came from a human donor in good health (CMV status not recorded). Some clones in this sample may be carry-over from other donors' samples. Written as DNA, the CDR3 is TGCAGCGTTGAAAGGGTATTAGCGGGGGGGCTCACAGATACGCAGTATTTT. Translating it yields CSVERVLAGGLTDTQYF.